This T cell receptor (beta chain) was sequenced during a study of blood T cell repertoires in COVID-19 (dated by TCRdb to the early 2020s). As for the study more broadly: The collaborator samples originated in the United States, Italy and Spain and spanned the acute and convalescent phases of COVID-19. The prospective study material was composed of cDNA or gDNA derived from T cells, B-cell-depleted T cells, or PBMCs. Subjects who had been exposed to COVID-19, were actively infected with it, or had recovered from it provided the deeply sampled blood TCRbeta repertoires that made up the dataset. A freely available public database, intended as a resource for researchers studying the immune response to SARS-CoV-2, is where the repertoires were released. The samples were drawn from the first 160 participants of the ongoing ImmuneRACE study and from 1,254 subjects provided by 6 global collaborators. A de-identified subject ID, COVID-19 status, age in years and sex were almost always included in the sample metadata. Where HLA class I and class II types were available, the types were taken from metadata supplied by the sample provider, not from assay-based typing.

TCRbeta CDR3 regions were amplified from genomic DNA using the immunoSEQ Assay, a bias-controlled multiplex PCR. In the authors' own workflow: Within the assay, amplification of reference gene primers was used to estimate how many nucleated cells each sample contained. Sequence reads were collapsed and filtered to measure the absolute abundance of every unique TCRbeta CDR3 rearrangement. For each sample, productive Simpson clonality was calculated by taking the square root of Simpson's diversity index across productive rearrangements. The table comes from immuneACCESS by way of TCRdb, which keeps in-frame sequences with V and J called. Part of the clones is missing from these tables; in studies checked, under half for an unresolved V gene and the rest for unknown reasons. V, J and clone size are those of that table, while D and trimming were read from the DNA. In this sample the table shows 250,000 to 300,000 clones, about 89% of which occur a single time. Together, the top ten hold 12% of the sample.

Collaborating institutions collected whole blood in K2EDTA tubes following their own protocols. For TCRbeta analysis, collaborators shipped samples in one of three forms: frozen whole blood, isolated PBMCs, or DNA extracted from either of those sample types. The sample holds one count of this clone. This receptor's antigen is unknown. No base-level quality is on record; no much larger clone is a single base apart. For CDR1 and CDR2, the germline V gene lists SGDLS and YYNGEE. V was cut back by 4 bases and J by 1 base, leaving a gap of 4 bases between them. The CDR3 numbers 12 residues from cysteine through phenylalanine. Just the 36-base CDR3 DNA is kept, in frame starting at base 1. The full study reports these points: How much clinical and demographic metadata was included differed by source and by participant, and the metadata was provided uncurated.

The chain is assembled from TRBV9 and TRBJ2-3; too little of a D gene remains to name it. Sequenced: peripheral blood. This TCR was sampled from a woman aged 55-70 years with acute or convalescent COVID-19. The DNA sequence reads TGTGCCAGCAGCCCCGGCACAGATACGCAGTATTTT. It specifies CASSPGTDTQYF.